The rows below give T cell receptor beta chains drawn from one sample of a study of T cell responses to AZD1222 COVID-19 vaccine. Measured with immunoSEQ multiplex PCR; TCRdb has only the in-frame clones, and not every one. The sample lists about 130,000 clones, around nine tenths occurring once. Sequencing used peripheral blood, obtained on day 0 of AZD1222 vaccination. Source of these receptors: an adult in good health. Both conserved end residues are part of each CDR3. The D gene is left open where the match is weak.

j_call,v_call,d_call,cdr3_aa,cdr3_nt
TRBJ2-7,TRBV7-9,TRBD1,CASSLVRQGAYEQYF,TGTGCCAGCAGCTTAGTAAGGCAGGGGGCCTACGAGCAGTACTTC
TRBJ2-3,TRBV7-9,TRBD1,CASSPTGGTDTQYF,TGTGCCAGCAGCCCAACAGGGGGTACAGATACGCAGTATTTT
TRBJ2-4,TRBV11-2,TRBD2,CASSLDRGGLAKNIQYF,TGTGCCAGCAGCTTAGATCGGGGGGGTCTAGCCAAAAACATTCAGTACTTC
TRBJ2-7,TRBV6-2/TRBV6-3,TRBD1,CASSYSGDRPYEQYF,TGTGCCAGCAGTTACTCGGGGGACAGACCCTACGAGCAGTACTTC
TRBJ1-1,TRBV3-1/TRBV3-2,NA,CASSPTGWTEAFF,TGTGCCAGCAGCCCCACAGGGTGGACTGAAGCTTTCTTT
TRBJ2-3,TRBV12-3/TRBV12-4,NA,CASSLQAGHTYF,TGTGCCAGCAGTTTACAAGCCGGACATACGTATTTT
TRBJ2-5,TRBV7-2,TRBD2,CASSFGGAGVGETQYF,TGTGCCAGCAGCTTCGGGGGAGCGGGGGTAGGAGAGACCCAGTACTTC
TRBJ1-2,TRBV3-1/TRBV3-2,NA,CASSQDTSGSFGYTF,TGTGCCAGCAGCCAAGATACCAGTGGAAGTTTTGGCTACACCTTC
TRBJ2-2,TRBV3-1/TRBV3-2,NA,CASSPWRPANTGELFF,TGTGCCAGCAGCCCTTGGAGACCCGCGAACACCGGGGAGCTGTTTTTT
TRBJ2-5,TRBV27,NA,CASSLDSQETQYF,TGTGCCAGCAGTTTGGACAGTCAAGAGACCCAGTACTTC
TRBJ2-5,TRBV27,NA,CASSSGVAETQYF,TGTGCCAGCAGTTCAGGGGTTGCAGAGACCCAGTACTTC